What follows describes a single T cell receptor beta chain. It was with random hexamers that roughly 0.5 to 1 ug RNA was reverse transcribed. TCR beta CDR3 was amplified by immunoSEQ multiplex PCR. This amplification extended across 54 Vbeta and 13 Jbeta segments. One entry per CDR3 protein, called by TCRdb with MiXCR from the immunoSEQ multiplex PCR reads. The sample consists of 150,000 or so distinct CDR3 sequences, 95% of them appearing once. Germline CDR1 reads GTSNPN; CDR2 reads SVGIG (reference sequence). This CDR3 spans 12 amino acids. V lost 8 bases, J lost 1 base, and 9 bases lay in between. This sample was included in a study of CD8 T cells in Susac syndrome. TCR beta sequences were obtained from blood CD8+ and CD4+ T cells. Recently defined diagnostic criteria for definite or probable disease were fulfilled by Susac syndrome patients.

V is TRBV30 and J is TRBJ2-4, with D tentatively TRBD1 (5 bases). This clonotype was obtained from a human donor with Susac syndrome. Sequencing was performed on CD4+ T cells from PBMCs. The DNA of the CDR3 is TGTGCCCTCAGGGCGGCCAAAAACATTCAGTACTTC. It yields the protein CALRAAKNIQYF.